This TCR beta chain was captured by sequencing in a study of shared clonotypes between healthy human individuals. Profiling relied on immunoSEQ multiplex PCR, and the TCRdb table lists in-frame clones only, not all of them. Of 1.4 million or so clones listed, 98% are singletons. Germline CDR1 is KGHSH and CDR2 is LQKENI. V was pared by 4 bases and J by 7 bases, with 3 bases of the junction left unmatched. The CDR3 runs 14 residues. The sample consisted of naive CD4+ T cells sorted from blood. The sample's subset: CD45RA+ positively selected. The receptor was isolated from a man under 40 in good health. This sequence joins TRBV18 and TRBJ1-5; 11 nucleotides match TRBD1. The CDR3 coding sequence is TGTGCCAGCTCACTAGGACAGGGGGCCCAGCCCCAGCATTTT. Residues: CASSLGQGAQPQHF. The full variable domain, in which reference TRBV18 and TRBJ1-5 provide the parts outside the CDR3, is NAGVMQNPRHLVRRRGQEARLRCSPMKGHSHVYWYRQLPEEGLKFMVYLQKENIIDESGMPKERFSAEFPKEGPSILRIQQVVRGDSAAYFCASSLGQGAQPQHFGDGTRLSIL.